This TCR beta chain was documented in a study of blood T cells in healthy people across ages. Findings and limits, study-wide: Observed TCR beta diversity showed a strong correlation with the percentage of naive T cells as measured by flow cytometry. One million T cells yielded diversity estimates that were considered underestimates. Long-lived donors had more naive CD4+ cells and higher diversity than aged donors.

Each sample used at least 7 million PBMCs. Remarks on this clonotype: The target antigen is unknown. The junction differs from germline at one of its ends, possibly a read error.

The CDR3 length is 15 residues. For the second PCR, which ran for about 6 to 12 cycles, a sample-barcoded 5' primer and a J-beta primer mix were used. TCRdb passed the 5' RACE reads through MiXCR, listing each CDR3 protein once. The sample yields some 1.5 million distinct CDR3 sequences, 28% seen once. Material for sequencing was blood. The sequence was obtained from a woman aged 25 to 45 in good health. This chain uses TRBV12-3 or TRBV12-4 with TRBJ2-7; 9 positions match TRBD1. CDR3 nucleotides: TGTGCCAGCAGTCCCCTCCGGGACAGGGATGCGGAGCGGTACTTC. Protein product: CASSPLRDRDAERYF.